This TCR beta chain was identified in a study of shared clonotypes between healthy human individuals. This CDR3 has 18 amino acids. TCRdb keeps only in-frame clones here, not all; method: immunoSEQ multiplex PCR. Here the sample spans about a million clones, about 70% being singletons. Investigators divided CD4+ cells into CD45RA+ naive and CD45RA-negative memory subsets. Study-wide findings and caveats: It was anticipated that sequencing depth would influence how many clonotypes donors shared.

Points on this clone: Its antigen is still unknown.

The source material was memory CD4+ T cells sorted from blood. Subset reported: CD45RA-negative fraction. This clonotype was obtained from a man younger than 35 in good health. This chain uses TRBV21-1 with TRBJ1-6. TRBV21-1 constitutes a pseudogene. The CDR3 DNA reads as TGTGCCAGCAGCGCCGGGGGGGGCCCCAAAGGCCATAATTCACCCCTCCACTTT. It yields the protein CASSAGGGPKGHNSPLHF.